This T cell receptor (beta chain) came from a study of blood T cell repertoires in COVID-19. Overall study: Samples taken during acute and convalescent COVID-19 were collected in the United States, Italy and Spain. Nucleic acid was either cDNA or gDNA, and it came from T cells, B-cell-depleted T cells, or PBMCs.

Original methodology: Scientists estimated how many nucleated cells there were by amplifying reference gene primers. Sequenced by immunoSEQ multiplex PCR; TCRdb stores in-frame clones only, minus some. That table is the source of V, J and clone size, and D and trimming were worked out from the DNA. The sample contains about 97,000 clones, around 87% of which appear only once. Trimming removed 3 bases from V and 4 bases from J, with 15 bases in between. Germline CDR1 LGHNA, CDR2 YNFKEQ. The CDR3 length is 16 residues. Sequenced material: peripheral blood. This chain uses TRBV4-2 with TRBJ1-4, with D possibly TRBD1 on 5 matching bases. The receptor comes from a human donor in a cohort sampled during active COVID-19. CDR3 residues: CASSHPTQGSNEKLFF. The CDR3 DNA is TGTGCCAGCAGCCACCCCACGCAGGGAAGTAATGAAAAACTGTTTTTT.